Shown below are 20 T cell receptor beta chains from a single sample sequenced in a study of blood T cell repertoires in COVID-19. Repertoires were generated with immunoSEQ multiplex PCR, while TCRdb's copy carries only in-frame clones and drops some. The sample lists approximately 70,000 clones; just over 85% were seen once. The source material was peripheral blood. All receptors come from a human donor in a cohort sampled during active COVID-19.

This clone has only one observation. The chain combines TRBV11-2 with TRBJ1-4; tentatively, D is TRBD1 (6 bases). The CDR3 is 17 amino acids. Germline V gene sequence: CDR1 SGHAT, CDR2 FQNNGV. V was shortened by 2 bases and J by 4 bases, with 17 bases between the two germline ends. This CDR3 reads CASSLQGTEIGNEKLFF. The CDR3 coding sequence is TGTGCCAGCAGCTTACAGGGGACCGAAATTGGTAATGAAAAACTGTTTTTT.

Only a few counts were recorded for this clone. The rearrangement uses TRBV24-1 and TRBJ1-6; D is ambiguous. V was pared by 1 base and J by 12 bases, with 12 bases between. This CDR3 has 14 residues. Germline CDR1 reads KGHDR; CDR2 reads SFDVKD. CDR3 in amino acids: CATSDLGRGGPLHF. The CDR3 DNA follows: TGTGCCACCAGTGATTTAGGCCGTGGAGGACCCCTCCACTTT.

The CDR3 sequence: CASSTKGLADNEQFF. The CDR3 nucleotides are TGTGCCAGCAGCACGAAGGGACTAGCGGATAATGAGCAGTTCTTC. The J gene is TRBJ2-1, the V gene TRBV11-3, with 11 bases matching TRBD2. Germline values: CDR1 SGHNT, CDR2 YENEEA. V was clipped by 5 bases and J by 7 bases; unmatched bases: 7. The CDR3 is 15 amino acids.

This rearrangement joins TRBV28 to TRBJ2-3; 10 bases fit TRBD2. The germline V gene has CDR1 MDHEN and CDR2 SYDVKM. J gave up 8 bases and V 10 bases, and 15 bases lay outside the gene matches. The CDR3 runs 15 residues. This CDR3 reads CATTISGGAFSTQYF. Here the CDR3 DNA reads TGTGCCACCACAATAAGCGGGGGGGCGTTTAGTACGCAGTATTTT.

This clone was detected a few times. The chain has TRBV29-1 and TRBJ2-3; TRBD2 is a possible D gene (6 bases). Looked up from germline, CDR1 is SQVTM and CDR2 is ANQGSEA. This CDR3 is built from 13 residues. V dropped 6 bases and J dropped 7 bases, with 17 bases sitting between them. The CDR3 coding sequence is TGCAGCGTAAGAGGAGGGCCTGGGAATACGCAGTATTTT. This sequence encodes CSVRGGPGNTQYF.

Turning to this clone: At the DNA level, this CDR3 is encoded by other sequences in the same sample as well. The chain employs TRBV5-1 and TRBJ1-1; D unclear. The CDR3 length is 14 residues. Deletions cut 5 bases from V and 4 bases from J, with 15 bases between. The V gene's germline CDR1 is SGHRS and CDR2 YFSETQ. CDR3 loop: CASRSTGVGTEAFF. CDR3 nucleotide sequence: TGCGCCAGCAGGTCCACCGGGGTAGGCACTGAAGCTTTCTTT.

The V and J genes are TRBV3-1 (or the pseudogene TRBV3-2) and TRBJ2-2; 10 bases are shared with TRBD2. CDR3 length equals 15 residues. Trimming at V came to 4 bases and at J to 6 bases, leaving 5 bases not matched to a gene. Germline-derived CDR1 and CDR2 are LGHDT and YNNKEL (reference sequence). CDR3 residues: CASSPSGGAAGELFF. CDR3 bases: TGTGCCAGCAGCCCAAGCGGGGGGGCCGCCGGGGAGCTGTTTTTT.

V gene TRBV7-2 combines with J gene TRBJ2-3, with unresolved D. Trimming shortened V by 3 bases and J by 6 bases, and 4 bases separated the two germline ends. The CDR3 has 11 amino acids. Looked up from germline, CDR1 is SGHTA and CDR2 is FQGNSA. This CDR3 is CASSLRDTQYF. The CDR3 DNA reads as TGTGCCAGCAGCTTGCGCGATACGCAGTATTTT. The full variable domain, with the rest looked up from reference TRBV7-2 and TRBJ2-3, is GAGVSQSPSNKVTEKGKDVELRCDPISGHTALYWYRQSLGQGLEFLIYFQGNSAPDKSGLPSDRFSAERTGGSVSTLTIQRTQQEDSAVYLCASSLRDTQYFGPGTRLTVL.

For the CDR3, the DNA is TGTGCCAGCAACGGCGGGGGCGGGGCCAAGGACAATGAGCAGTTCTTC. Amino acids: CASNGGGGAKDNEQFF. The chain combines TRBV9 with TRBJ2-1, with a weak D call TRBD2 (7 bases). V was shortened by 6 bases and J by 5 bases, with 21 bases between the two germline ends. Germline loops: CDR1 SGDLS, CDR2 YYNGEE. CDR3 length equals 16 residues.

The chain employs TRBV9 and TRBJ2-3, with D perhaps matching TRBD2 (6 bases). Per the germline V gene, CDR1 is SGDLS and CDR2 is YYNGEE. Deletions cut 5 bases from V and 5 bases from J, with 9 bases between. This CDR3 comprises 12 residues. The chain's CDR3 is CASRGAGDTQYF. The CDR3 nucleotides read TGTGCCAGCAGGGGAGCGGGAGATACGCAGTATTTT.

V gene TRBV7-6 combines with J gene TRBJ2-3; 9 positions match TRBD2. J was trimmed by 0 bases and V by 1 base; bases with no gene match: 2. The CDR3 covers 16 residues. Germline V gene data show CDR1 as SGHVS and CDR2 as FNYEAQ. CDR3 sequence: CASSLGSGGSTDTQYF. The DNA of the CDR3 is TGTGCCAGCAGCTTAGGTAGCGGGGGTAGCACAGATACGCAGTATTTT.

Here the CDR3 reads CASSQEGGDYGYTF. The CDR3 DNA follows: TGTGCCAGCAGCCAAGAAGGAGGGGACTATGGCTACACCTTC. V and J are TRBV4-2 and TRBJ1-2, with TRBD1 as a possible D gene (5 bases). Trimming removed 0 bases from V and 3 bases from J, with 8 bases in between. The CDR3 has 14 residues. The germline V gene has CDR1 LGHNA and CDR2 YNFKEQ.

The rearrangement links TRBV12-3 or TRBV12-4 to TRBJ2-1; D gene uncertain. This CDR3 has 13 residues. Trimming took off 2 bases at V and 4 bases at J, with 6 bases between the two ends. This CDR3 is CASSLYLYNEQFF. The CDR3 DNA reads as TGTGCCAGCAGTTTATATCTGTACAATGAGCAGTTCTTC.

The chain uses TRBV20-1 and TRBJ2-7, with unresolved D. Germline CDR1 is DFQATT and CDR2 is SNEGSKA (reference sequence). The V end was cut by 4 bases, the J end by 6 bases, with 7 bases between. This CDR3 is 10 amino acids long. CDR3 nucleotide sequence: TGCAGTGCTACTCGCGGCGAGCAGTACTTC. The encoded protein is CSATRGEQYF.

DNA for the CDR3: TGTGCCAGCAGCGAGGGCTTCAGAACAGTGAACACTGAAGCTTTCTTT. This codes for CASSEGFRTVNTEAFF. The chain carries TRBV2 and TRBJ1-1; D not certain. V lost 6 bases to trimming and J lost 0 bases, with 17 bases between them. This CDR3 has 16 residues. Germline V CDR1 and CDR2: SNHLY, FYNNEI.

The chain links TRBV2 to TRBJ2-5, with D uncertain. Germline V gives CDR1 SNHLY, CDR2 FYNNEI. V was shortened by 1 base and J by 0 bases, with 3 bases between the two germline ends. The CDR3 is 13 residues long. CDR3 sequence: CASSEDNQETQYF. The CDR3 bases are TGTGCCAGCAGTGAAGACAACCAAGAGACCCAGTACTTC.

V gene TRBV5-4 combines with J gene TRBJ1-4, with D uncertain. The CDR3 has 16 residues. V lost 0 bases and J lost 0, with 9 bases in between. From germline, CDR1 is SGHNT and CDR2 YYREEE (reference sequence). CDR3 loop: CASSLGEDTTNEKLFF. CDR3 DNA sequence: TGTGCCAGCAGCTTGGGGGAGGATACAACTAATGAAAAACTGTTTTTT.

The chain links TRBV7-8 to TRBJ1-2; 7 bases fit TRBD1. The trim removed 3 bases at V and 6 bases at J, leaving 10 bases unmatched. From germline, CDR1 is SGHVS and CDR2 FQNEAQ. This CDR3 region has 15 residues. CDR3 nucleotides: TGTGCCAGCAGCTTCCGGACAGGCCCCAGGGATGGCTACACCTTC. Protein: CASSFRTGPRDGYTF.

The V gene is TRBV6-4, the J gene TRBJ1-6; D not resolved. Germline V gene data show CDR1 as MRHNA and CDR2 as SNTAGT. This CDR3 contains 13 residues. The V and J ends lost 5 bases and 10 bases respectively, with 12 bases between them. The CDR3 protein is CASSQGGGSPLHF. CDR3 coding DNA: TGTGCCAGCAGTCAAGGCGGCGGATCACCCCTCCACTTT.

This chain links TRBV27 with TRBJ2-2; 8 bases agree with TRBD1. The CDR3 covers 16 residues. V shed 2 bases and J 3 bases; nucleotides not matched to a gene: 5. Germline-derived CDR1 and CDR2 are MNHEY and SMNVEV (reference sequence). CDR3 DNA: TGTGCCAGCAGTTTAACGTCAGGGGGCTACACCGGGGAGCTGTTTTTT. Its translation is CASSLTSGGYTGELFF.